A single sample gave rise to the 20 T cell receptor beta chains below, sequenced in a study of blood T cell repertoires in COVID-19. Repertoires were generated with immunoSEQ multiplex PCR, while TCRdb's copy carries only in-frame clones and drops some. Of under 300,000 clones in the sample, roughly 84% were seen once. Input material: peripheral blood. The receptors derive from a woman aged 40 to 55 with active or convalescent COVID-19.

V gene TRBV10-3 combines with J gene TRBJ1-2; the D is unclear. This CDR3 comprises 14 residues. Germline lookup yields CDR1 ENHRY and CDR2 SYGVKD. The V gene lost 0 bases and the J gene lost 3 bases, with 8 bases spanning the gap. The CDR3 DNA sequence: TGTGCCATCAGTGAGTCGATCCTAGACTATGGCTACACCTTC. It encodes CAISESILDYGYTF.

The chain carries TRBV12-1 and TRBJ1-2. TRBV12-1 is recorded as a pseudogene. The CDR3 totals 8 residues. The CDR3 spells CASSPRTF. The CDR3 DNA reads TGTGCCAGCAGTCCGAGGACCTTC.

The chain couples TRBV9 to TRBJ2-1; D possibly corresponds to TRBD2 (7 bases). This CDR3 region has 17 residues. Germline CDR1 and CDR2: SGDLS and YYNGEE. V lost 4 bases and J 1 base, leaving 18 bases between the germline ends. In DNA form, the CDR3 reads TGTGCCAGCAGCCCGAGAAGGGGGGGTAGGTCCTACAATGAGCAGTTCTTC. Protein: CASSPRRGGRSYNEQFF.

The chain combines TRBV29-1 with TRBJ1-1; D gene ambiguous. CDR3 length: 11 residues. V lost 6 bases to trimming and J lost 4 bases, with 9 bases between them. Germline CDR1 SQVTM, CDR2 ANQGSEA. The CDR3 here is CSVGQATEAFF. CDR3 bases: TGCAGCGTGGGCCAGGCCACTGAAGCTTTCTTT.

The DNA of the CDR3 is TGTGCCTGGAGGGGACAGGACGGAGATGGCTACACCTTC. Its translation is CAWRGQDGDGYTF. The chain carries TRBV30 and TRBJ1-2, with 8 bases identical to TRBD1. The CDR3 totals 13 residues. CDR1 GTSNPN and CDR2 SVGIG come from the germline V gene (reference sequence). V lost 3 bases, J lost 6 bases, and 6 bases stayed unmatched.

The chain uses TRBV5-5 and TRBJ2-7; 8 bases agree with TRBD1. The V gene end was trimmed by 4 bases and the J gene end by 5 bases; junction bases not matched to a gene: 8. Germline V CDR1 and CDR2: SGHKS, YYEKEE (reference sequence). CDR3 size: 14 residues. The CDR3 nucleotides are TGTGCCAGCAGCCCCGGACAGGGATCCCACGAGCAGTACTTC. This sequence encodes CASSPGQGSHEQYF. Full variable domain (remainder filled in from reference TRBV5-5 and TRBJ2-7): DAGVTQSPTHLIKTRGQQVTLRCSPISGHKSVSWYQQVLGQGPQFIFQYYEKEERGRGNFPDRFSARQFPNYSSELNVNALLLGDSALYLCASSPGQGSHEQYFGPGTRLTVT.

The chain carries TRBV3-1 (or the pseudogene TRBV3-2) and TRBJ2-1; tentative D call: TRBD1 (6 bases). Germline CDR1 and CDR2: LGHDT and YNNKEL (reference sequence). CDR3 length: 16 residues. V gave up 1 base and J gave up 8 bases, with 18 bases separating them. CDR3 sequence reads: CASSQGSGHPGHEQFF. CDR3 DNA: TGTGCCAGCAGCCAAGGGTCGGGACATCCGGGCCATGAGCAGTTCTTC.

The chain has TRBV9 and TRBJ1-4, with 7 bases identical to TRBD1. The V segment lost 2 bases and the J segment 8 bases; nucleotides outside the gene matches: 12. This CDR3 is built from 16 residues. Germline assignment: CDR1 SGDLS and CDR2 YYNGEE. The CDR3 nucleotides are TGTGCCAGCAGCGTCGGATCTGGACAGGCCCACGAAAAACTGTTTTTT. Translation: CASSVGSGQAHEKLFF.

The V gene is TRBV5-8, the J gene TRBJ1-5, with no clear D. The CDR3 is made up of 14 amino acids. Germline V gene lookup returns CDR1 SGHTS and CDR2 YDEGEE. Trimming pared 2 bases from V and 4 bases from J, leaving 10 bases between. DNA of the CDR3: TGTGCCAGCAGCTTTTCTTTTAGTAATCAGCCCCAGCATTTT. As protein: CASSFSFSNQPQHF. Combining the CDR3 with reference TRBV5-8 and TRBJ1-5 gives the whole variable domain EAGVTQSPTHLIKTRGQQATLRCSPISGHTSVYWYQQALGLGLQFLLWYDEGEERNRGNFPPRFSGRQFPNYSSELNVNALELEDSALYLCASSFSFSNQPQHFGDGTRLSIL.

The chain links TRBV4-1 to TRBJ2-2; a possible D gene is TRBD1 (6 bases). CDR1 and CDR2 from the germline V gene are MGHRA and YSYEKL. There are 17 residues in the CDR3. V dropped 3 bases and J dropped 6 bases, with 20 bases sitting between them. For the CDR3, the DNA is TGCGCCAGCAGCCAGTCACCGTTTGGGGGCTGGGCCGGGGAGCTGTTTTTT. Its protein product is CASSQSPFGGWAGELFF.

The rearrangement uses TRBV19 and TRBJ2-5, with TRBD2 matching over 10 bases. V lost 3 bases to trimming and J lost 0 bases; unmatched junction nucleotides: 1. The CDR3 runs to 15 residues. Germline loops: CDR1 LNHDA, CDR2 SQIVND (reference sequence). This chain's CDR3 is CASSMTSGYQETQYF. Here the CDR3 DNA reads TGTGCCAGTAGTATGACTAGCGGGTACCAAGAGACCCAGTACTTC. The variable domain in full, with the rest retrieved from reference TRBV19 and TRBJ2-5, is DGGITQSPKYLFRKEGQNVTLSCEQNLNHDAMYWYRQDPGQGLRLIYYSQIVNDFQKGDIAEGYSVSREKKESFPLTVTSAQKNPTAFYLCASSMTSGYQETQYFGPGTRLLVL.

V is TRBV25-1 and J is TRBJ2-3; TRBD2 matches 7 bases. Trimming at V came to 2 bases and at J to 2 bases, leaving 7 bases not matched to a gene. The CDR3 extends over 16 amino acids. Per germline, CDR1 MGHDK and CDR2 SYGVNS. The CDR3 sequence is CASSEGGGGITDTQYF. The CDR3 region has the DNA TGTGCCAGCAGTGAAGGCGGCGGGGGTATCACAGATACGCAGTATTTT.

This chain connects TRBV4-1 to TRBJ1-5; TRBD1 aligns across 8 bases. V shed 3 bases and J 2 bases; nucleotides not matched to a gene: 3. This CDR3 is built from 15 residues. Germline V gene sequence: CDR1 MGHRA, CDR2 YSYEKL. The CDR3 nucleotides are TGCGCCAGCAGCCACGGACAGGGAGGCAATCAGCCCCAGCATTTT. Its translation: CASSHGQGGNQPQHF.

The CDR3 sequence is CSASRQGSRSNQPQHF. The CDR3 DNA reads as TGCAGTGCTAGTCGACAGGGTTCGAGGAGCAATCAGCCCCAGCATTTT. The chain couples TRBV20-1 to TRBJ1-5; 7 nucleotides agree with TRBD1. Germline loops: CDR1 DFQATT, CDR2 SNEGSKA (reference sequence). The ends lost 3 bases at V and 1 base at J; junction bases unmatched: 9. The CDR3 consists of 16 residues.

This clone turned up a few times. The gene calls are TRBV28 and TRBJ1-2; a possible D gene is TRBD1 (5 bases). The CDR3 length is 14 residues. Trimming pared 2 bases from V and 4 bases from J, leaving 11 bases between. Germline values: CDR1 MDHEN, CDR2 SYDVKM. CDR3 bases: TGTGCCAGCAGTTTACAGGGTCTCAGCTATGGCTACACCTTC. Translation gives CASSLQGLSYGYTF.

This rearrangement joins TRBV9 to TRBJ2-3, with 7 bases that match TRBD2. The CDR3 sequence is 14 residues long. The germline V gene encodes CDR1 SGDLS and CDR2 YYNGEE. Losses at the gene ends were 8 bases for V and 2 bases for J; bases not matched to a gene: 8. CDR3 protein: CASSASGDTDTQYF. The CDR3 nucleotides are TGTGCCAGTAGTGCTAGCGGCGACACAGATACGCAGTATTTT.

This clone occurred a few times. The J gene is TRBJ1-6, the V gene TRBV30; D remains unclear. Germline V gives CDR1 GTSNPN, CDR2 SVGIG (reference sequence). V lost 0 bases to trimming and J lost 11 bases, with 14 bases between them. This CDR3 has 14 residues. This chain's CDR3 is CAWSVGTAGTPLHF. CDR3 coding DNA: TGTGCCTGGAGTGTAGGAACAGCGGGAACACCCCTCCACTTT.

The chain employs TRBV7-9 and TRBJ2-7; 8 nucleotides line up with TRBD1. Germline trimming cut 1 base from V and 7 bases from J; bases unmatched to any gene: 3. Germline assignment: CDR1 SEHNR and CDR2 FQNEAQ (reference sequence). The CDR3 sequence is 13 residues long. In nucleotides, the CDR3 is TGTGCCAGCAGCTTAGGGACAGGGTGGGAGCAGTACTTC. Its protein product is CASSLGTGWEQYF.

The chain has TRBV7-3 and TRBJ1-2; D ambiguous. Germline-derived CDR1 and CDR2 are SGHTA and FQGTGA. This CDR3 is built from 16 residues. V gave up 8 bases and J gave up 1 base, with 20 bases separating them. CDR3 sequence reads: CASRWLSTNNNYGYTF. The CDR3 nucleotides read TGTGCCAGCCGCTGGTTGTCGACTAATAATAACTATGGCTACACCTTC.

V usage is TRBV10-1 and J usage is TRBJ2-1; TRBD1 matches 11 bases. Trimming at V came to 0 bases and at J to 6 bases, leaving 7 bases not matched to a gene. Germline V gene lookup returns CDR1 WNHNN and CDR2 SYGVQD (reference sequence). The CDR3 is 17 residues long. For the CDR3, the DNA is TGCGCCAGCAGTGAGTCCTGGACAGGGGGCGATGGCAATGAGCAGTTCTTC. This sequence encodes CASSESWTGGDGNEQFF.